This T cell receptor (beta chain) stems from a study of T cells in Graves' hyperthyroidism and ophthalmopathy. Regions amplified from RNA transcripts were the TCR beta CDR3 regions. With the HTBI primer set, the TCR CDR3 went through a first round of RT-PCR. Each CDR3 protein gets one entry after TCRdb re-called the multiplex PCR reads with MiXCR. The data contain hundreds of thousands of distinct CDR3 sequences, 13% to 15% of them singletons. This clonotype occurred many times. Its antigen is currently unknown. No ophthalmopathy progression within 18 months constituted stable Graves' hyperthyroidism. Uncontrolled infection, other autoimmune disease, pregnancy or lactation excluded patients. The source of the PBMCs was less than 12 ml of fresh peripheral blood. Study-wide points: In simple terms, a model built on 13 V-J features told ophthalmopathy apart from stable hyperthyroidism.

V gave up 3 bases and J gave up 6 bases, with 18 bases separating them. The germline CDR1 and CDR2 sequences are DFQATT and SNEGSKA (reference sequence). There are 15 residues in the CDR3. This TCR was recovered from a woman in her late teens or twenties with Graves' hyperthyroidism. The rearrangement uses TRBV20-1 and TRBJ2-1; perhaps D is TRBD1 or TRBD2 (6 bases each). The sample was blood. The CDR3 bases are TGCAGTGCTAGTTTGGGGGGCGCGGTTTTCAATGAGCAGTTCTTC. This gives the protein CSASLGGAVFNEQFF.